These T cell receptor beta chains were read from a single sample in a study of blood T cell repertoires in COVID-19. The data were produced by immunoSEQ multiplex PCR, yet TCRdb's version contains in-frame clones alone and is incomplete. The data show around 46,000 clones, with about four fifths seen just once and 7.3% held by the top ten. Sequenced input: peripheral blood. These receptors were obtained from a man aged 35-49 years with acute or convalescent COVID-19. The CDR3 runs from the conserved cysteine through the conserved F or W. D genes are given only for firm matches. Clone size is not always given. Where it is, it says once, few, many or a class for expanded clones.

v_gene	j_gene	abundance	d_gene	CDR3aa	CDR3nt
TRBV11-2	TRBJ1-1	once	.	CASSLRGLNTEAFF	TGTGCCAGCAGCTTAAGGGGTTTGAACACTGAAGCTTTCTTT
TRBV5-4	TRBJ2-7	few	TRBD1	CASGRGTGREQYF	TGTGCCAGCGGACGCGGGACAGGGCGCGAGCAGTACTTC
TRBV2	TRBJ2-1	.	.	CASSPGSYNEQFF	TGTGCCAGCAGCCCCGGGTCCTACAATGAGCAGTTCTTC
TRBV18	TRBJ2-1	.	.	CASSRRSDGEQFF	TGTGCCAGCTCCCGACGGAGCGACGGTGAGCAGTTCTTC
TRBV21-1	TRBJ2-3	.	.	CASSLHGGGGPDTQYF	TGTGCCAGCAGCCTGCACGGCGGGGGGGGTCCAGATACGCAGTATTTT
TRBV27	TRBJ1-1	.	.	CASSLLPFVGRDGYTEAFF	TGTGCCAGCAGTTTACTGCCCTTCGTGGGCAGGGATGGATACACTGAAGCTTTCTTT
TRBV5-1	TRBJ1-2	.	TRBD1	CASSRDRGNYGYTF	TGCGCCAGCAGCCGGGACAGGGGGAACTATGGCTACACCTTC
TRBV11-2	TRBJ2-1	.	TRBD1	CASSSLTGLNEQFF	TGTGCCAGCAGCAGCTTGACAGGGCTGAATGAGCAGTTCTTC
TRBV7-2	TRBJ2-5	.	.	CASSLVQNQETQYF	TGTGCCAGCAGCTTAGTTCAGAACCAAGAGACCCAGTACTTC
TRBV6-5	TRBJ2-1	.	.	CASSYSGVYNEQFF	TGTGCCAGCAGTTACTCGGGCGTATACAATGAGCAGTTCTTC
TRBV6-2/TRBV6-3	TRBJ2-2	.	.	CASSYGWRATGELFF	TGTGCCAGCAGTTACGGCTGGAGGGCCACCGGGGAGCTGTTTTTT
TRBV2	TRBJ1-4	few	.	CASRNTPSGELFF	TGTGCCAGCCGCAATACTCCGTCCGGGGAACTGTTTTTT
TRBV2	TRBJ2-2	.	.	CASSQTDGTGELFF	TGTGCCAGCAGTCAGACAGACGGTACCGGGGAGCTGTTTTTT
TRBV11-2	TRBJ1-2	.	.	CASSLYSLTVGYTF	TGTGCCAGCAGCTTATACAGCCTGACAGTCGGCTACACCTTC
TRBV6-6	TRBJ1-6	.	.	CASSSTVNAPLHF	TGTGCCAGCAGTTCGACAGTAAATGCACCCCTCCACTTT
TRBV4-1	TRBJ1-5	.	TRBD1	CASSPPDRGSNQPQHF	TGCGCCAGCAGCCCTCCGGACAGGGGGAGCAATCAGCCCCAGCATTTT
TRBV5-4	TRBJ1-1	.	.	CASSLQGGYGEAFF	TGTGCCAGCAGCTTGCAGGGAGGGTATGGTGAAGCTTTCTTT
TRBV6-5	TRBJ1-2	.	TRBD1	CASSLGGTVNGYTF	TGTGCCAGCAGCCTCGGCGGGACAGTAAATGGCTACACCTTC
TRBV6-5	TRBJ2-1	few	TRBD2	CATSTGTSGANEQFF	TGTGCCACATCGACCGGGACTAGCGGGGCCAATGAGCAGTTCTTC
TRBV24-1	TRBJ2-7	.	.	CATSDSRSGSYEQYF	TGTGCCACCAGTGATTCCCGTTCCGGCTCCTACGAGCAGTACTTC
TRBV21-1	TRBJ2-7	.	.	CACLKARGYEQYF	TGTGCCTGCTTGAAGGCCCGGGGGTACGAGCAGTACTTC
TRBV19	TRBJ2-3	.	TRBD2	CASSIVTSGVDTQYF	TGTGCCAGTAGTATAGTGACTAGCGGGGTAGATACGCAGTATTTT
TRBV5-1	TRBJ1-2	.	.	CASSLTGEWGYTF	TGCGCCAGCAGCTTGACGGGGGAGTGGGGCTACACCTTC
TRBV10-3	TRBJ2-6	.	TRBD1	CAINPGQGTVLSGANVLTF	TGTGCCATCAACCCGGGACAGGGGACGGTACTCTCTGGGGCCAACGTCCTGACTTTC
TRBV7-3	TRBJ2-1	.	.	CASSLLASYNEQFF	TGTGCCAGCAGCTTACTAGCCTCCTACAATGAGCAGTTCTTC
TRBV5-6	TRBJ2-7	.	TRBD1	CASSFAGGPTYEQYF	TGTGCCAGCAGCTTTGCAGGGGGCCCAACCTACGAGCAGTACTTC
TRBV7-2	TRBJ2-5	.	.	CASSLALSGKTQYF	TGTGCCAGCAGCTTAGCGCTCTCCGGGAAGACCCAGTACTTC
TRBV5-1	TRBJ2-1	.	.	CASSLVVLSSSHEQFF	TGCGCCAGCAGCTTGGTGGTACTTTCATCAAGTCATGAGCAGTTCTTC
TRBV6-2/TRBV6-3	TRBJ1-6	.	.	CASSYAWSNSPLHF	TGTGCCAGCAGTTACGCGTGGAGTAATTCACCCCTCCACTTT
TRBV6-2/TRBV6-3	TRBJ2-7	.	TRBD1	CASSRTGGTYEQYF	TGTGCCAGCAGCCGTACAGGGGGCACCTACGAGCAGTACTTC
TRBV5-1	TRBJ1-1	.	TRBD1	CASSLEEVTGGEAFF	TGCGCCAGCAGCTTGGAGGAGGTGACAGGGGGTGAAGCTTTCTTT
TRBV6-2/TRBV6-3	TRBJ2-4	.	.	CASSSLDSADVENIQYF	TGTGCCAGCAGTTCCCTTGATAGCGCGGATGTGGAAAACATTCAGTACTTC
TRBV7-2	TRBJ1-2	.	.	CASSKQGTNYGYTF	TGTGCCAGCAGCAAACAGGGAACTAACTATGGCTACACCTTC
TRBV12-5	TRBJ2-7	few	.	CASGDNPLYEQYF	TGTGCTAGTGGGGACAACCCTCTGTACGAGCAGTACTTC
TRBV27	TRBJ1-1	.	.	CASSFSAKGWPNTEAFF	TGTGCCAGCAGTTTCTCAGCGAAGGGGTGGCCCAACACTGAAGCTTTCTTT
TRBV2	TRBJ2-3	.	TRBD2	CASSGTSGADTQYF	TGTGCCAGCAGCGGGACTAGTGGGGCCGATACGCAGTATTTT
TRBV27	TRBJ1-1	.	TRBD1	CASSFPPQGARNLNTEVFF	TGTGCCAGCAGTTTCCCCCCTCAGGGGGCTCGTAATCTGAACACTGAAGTTTTCTTT
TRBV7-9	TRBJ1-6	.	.	CASSQWQVNRANSPLHF	TGTGCCAGCAGCCAGTGGCAGGTGAACAGGGCAAATTCACCCCTCCACTTT
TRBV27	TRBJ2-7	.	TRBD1	CASSFWDRVYEQYF	TGTGCCAGCAGTTTTTGGGACAGGGTGTACGAGCAGTACTTC
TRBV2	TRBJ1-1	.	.	CASRQKIEAFF	TGTGCCAGCAGACAAAAAATTGAAGCTTTCTTT
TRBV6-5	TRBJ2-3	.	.	CASEGRTGGTWEQYF	TGTGCCAGCGAGGGCAGGACGGGGGGCACTTGGGAGCAGTATTTT
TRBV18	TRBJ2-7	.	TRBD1	CASSPGTGVYEQYF	TGTGCCAGCTCTCCCGGGACAGGGGTTTACGAGCAGTACTTC
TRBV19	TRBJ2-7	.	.	CASQSAGVVGQYF	TGTGCCAGTCAATCTGCGGGTGTAGTTGGGCAGTACTTC
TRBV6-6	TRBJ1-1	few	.	CATGPRGEAFF	TGTGCCACCGGGCCAAGGGGTGAAGCTTTCTTT
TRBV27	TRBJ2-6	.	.	CASSKFSGSGANVLTF	TGTGCCAGCAGTAAGTTCTCGGGGTCTGGGGCCAACGTCCTGACTTTC
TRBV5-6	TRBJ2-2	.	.	CASGLRMGNGELFF	TGTGCCAGCGGACTAAGGATGGGAAATGGGGAGCTGTTTTTT
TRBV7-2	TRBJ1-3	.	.	CASSPRLAGNTIYF	TGTGCCAGCAGCCCCCGCCTGGCAGGAAACACCATATATTTT
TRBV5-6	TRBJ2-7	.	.	CASSYSIEQYF	TGTGCCAGCAGCTATTCAATCGAGCAGTACTTC
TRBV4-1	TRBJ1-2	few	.	CASSHRDRSFQAGGYTF	TGCGCCAGCAGCCACCGCGACAGGTCATTTCAGGCGGGTGGCTACACCTTC
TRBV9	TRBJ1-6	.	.	CASSVEAGGNSPLHF	TGTGCCAGCAGCGTAGAGGCGGGAGGAAATTCACCCCTCCACTTT
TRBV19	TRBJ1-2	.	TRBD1	CASDDRAYGYTF	TGTGCCAGTGACGACAGGGCCTATGGCTACACCTTC
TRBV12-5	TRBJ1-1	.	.	CASALQGMGTEAFF	TGTGCTAGTGCTCTACAGGGAATGGGGACTGAAGCTTTCTTT
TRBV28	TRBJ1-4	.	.	CASSPEVGGWGYEEKLFF	TGTGCCAGCAGTCCAGAGGTTGGGGGGTGGGGATATGAGGAAAAACTGTTTTTT
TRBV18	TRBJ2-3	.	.	CASSPLRGVADTQYF	TGTGCCAGCTCACCACTTAGGGGTGTCGCAGATACGCAGTATTTT
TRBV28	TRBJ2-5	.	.	CASSLRELQETQYF	TGTGCCAGCAGTTTACGGGAGCTCCAAGAGACCCAGTACTTC
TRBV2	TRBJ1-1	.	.	CASSPPSGHTNTEAFF	TGTGCCAGCAGCCCACCCTCGGGACATACGAACACTGAAGCTTTCTTT